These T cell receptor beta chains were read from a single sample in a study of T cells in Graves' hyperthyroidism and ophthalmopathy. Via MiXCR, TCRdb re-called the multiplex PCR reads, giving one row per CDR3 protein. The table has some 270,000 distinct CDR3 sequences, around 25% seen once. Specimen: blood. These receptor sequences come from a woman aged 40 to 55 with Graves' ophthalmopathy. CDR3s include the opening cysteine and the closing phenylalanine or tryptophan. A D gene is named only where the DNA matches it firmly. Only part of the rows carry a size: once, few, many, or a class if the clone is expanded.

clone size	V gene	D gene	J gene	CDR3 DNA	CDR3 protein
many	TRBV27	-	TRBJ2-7	TGTGCCAGCAGTTTACAGGGTTCCCACGAGCAGTACTTC	CASSLQGSHEQYF
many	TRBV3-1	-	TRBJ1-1	TGTGCCAGCAGCCAAGAGGGGACTGAAGCTTTCTTT	CASSQEGTEAFF
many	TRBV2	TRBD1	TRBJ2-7	TGTGCCAGCTGGGACAGGAGTATCTCCTACGAGCAGTACTTC	CASWDRSISYEQYF
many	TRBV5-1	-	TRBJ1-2	TGCGCCAGCAGCTCAAAACAGGCCGGCTATGGCTACACCTTC	CASSSKQAGYGYTF
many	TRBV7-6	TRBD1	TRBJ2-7	TGTGCCAGCAGCGCGACCGGGACAGGGGATTACGAGCAGTACTTC	CASSATGTGDYEQYF
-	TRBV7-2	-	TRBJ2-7	TGTGCCAGCAGCGGTAGGGGGGCAGGGTCCTACGAGCAGTACTTC	CASSGRGAGSYEQYF
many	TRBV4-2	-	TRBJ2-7	TGTGCCAGCAGCCGAGAACTTAGCTCCCTCGACGAGCAGTACTTC	CASSRELSSLDEQYF
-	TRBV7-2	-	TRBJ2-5	TGTGCCAGCAGCTCCTACAGGGAGACCCAGTACTTC	CASSSYRETQYF
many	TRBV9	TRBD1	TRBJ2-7	TGTGCCAGCAGCGTTCTCGGGACAGGGGGTTACGAGCAGTACTTC	CASSVLGTGGYEQYF
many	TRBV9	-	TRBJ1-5	TGTGCCAGCAGCGTAGATGGGGGGAGCAATCAGCCCCAGCATTTT	CASSVDGGSNQPQHF
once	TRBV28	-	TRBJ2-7	TGCGCCAGCAGCTCCGGGTCTCGTCCGAGAGAGCAGTACTTC	CASSSGSRPREQYF
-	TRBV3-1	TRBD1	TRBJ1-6	TGTGCCAGCAGCCATCGGACAGGGGGCGCTGATTCACCCCTCCACTTT	CASSHRTGGADSPLHF
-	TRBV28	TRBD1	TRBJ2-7	TGTGCCAGCAGTTGGGGGACAGGCGGCTGGTGGCAGTACTTC	CASSWGTGGWWQYF
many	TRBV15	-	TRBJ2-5	TGTGCCACCAGCAGTTCGGGCCCCCTCAGGGAGACCCAGTACTTC	CATSSSGPLRETQYF
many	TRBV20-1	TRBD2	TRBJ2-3	TGCAGTGCAGGCTTTAGCGGGAGTGGTCGAGATACGCAGTATTTT	CSAGFSGSGRDTQYF
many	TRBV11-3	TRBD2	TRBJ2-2	TGTGCCAGCAGCTCACGATTGCCGGGACTAGCGGGGAACACCGGGGAGCTGTTTTTT	CASSSRLPGLAGNTGELFF
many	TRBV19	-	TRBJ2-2	TGTGCCAGTAGTATAGCCCGCAAGATCACCGGGGAGCTGTTTTTT	CASSIARKITGELFF
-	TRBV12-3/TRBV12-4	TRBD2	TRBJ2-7	TGTGCCAGCAGTTTACCGAGCGGGAAAGGCGAGCAGTACTTC	CASSLPSGKGEQYF
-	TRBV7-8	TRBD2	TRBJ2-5	TGTGCCAGCAGCTTATTCCTAGCGGGTCAAAATAGGGAGACCCAGTACTTC	CASSLFLAGQNRETQYF
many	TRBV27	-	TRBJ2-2	TGTGCCAGCAGTTTAGTGTCGGGGACTTACAACACCGGGGAGCTGTTTTTT	CASSLVSGTYNTGELFF
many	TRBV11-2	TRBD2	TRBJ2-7	TGTGCCAGCAGCTTAGAGCCCCTTTGGACTAGCGGGAGTTCCTCCTACGAGCAGTACTTC	CASSLEPLWTSGSSSYEQYF
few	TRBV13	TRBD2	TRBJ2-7	TGTGCCAGCAGCGGGACGGGATCCTGGCTAGCGGGAGTGCGGAGCTCCTACGAGCAGTACTTC	CASSGTGSWLAGVRSSYEQYF
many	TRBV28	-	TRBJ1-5	TGTGCCAGCAGTTGGGACGGCCACAATCAGCCCCAGCATTTT	CASSWDGHNQPQHF